This T cell receptor beta chain was documented in a study of T cells in Graves' hyperthyroidism and ophthalmopathy. Notes on the study in general: Most thyroid clonotypes with frequency above 0.001 were detected in blood. A model using 13 V-J features told ophthalmopathy apart from stable hyperthyroidism.

Predating any ophthalmopathy symptoms, the blood sample was taken at first hyperthyroidism diagnosis. As for this clonotype: Its antigen is unknown.

The CDR3 is 13 residues long. Germline assignment: CDR1 LNHNV and CDR2 YYDKDF (reference sequence). V lost 0 bases to trimming and J lost 4 bases, with 6 bases between them. TCR beta CDR3 region amplification was performed from RNA transcripts. The study used the HTBI primer set for a first-round RT-PCR of the TCR CDR3. TCRdb passed the multiplex PCR reads through MiXCR, listing each CDR3 protein once. The sample has a few hundred thousand distinct CDR3 sequences; approximately 14% are singletons. The genes are TRBV15 and TRBJ1-1; D gene ambiguous. The sequenced sample was blood. This TCR was recovered from a woman aged 18-29 years with Graves' hyperthyroidism that later progressed to Graves' ophthalmopathy. As DNA, the CDR3 is TGTGCCACCAGCAGAGATTGGGGCACTGAAGCTTTCTTT. Amino acid sequence: CATSRDWGTEAFF.